This TCR beta chain was observed in a study of CD8 T cells in ankylosing spondylitis. Regarding the study as a whole: Typical of ankylosing spondylitis blood, it appeared, was a TCR beta motif of about eight highly homologous variants.

A word on this clonotype: Its target is not known.

For TCR beta, libraries came from quantitative 5'-RACE with molecular barcodes. TCRdb ran MiXCR on the 5' RACE reads and lists one entry per CDR3 protein. Of 250,000 or so distinct CDR3 sequences in the sample, about 11% were seen once. The CDR3 has 13 residues. Trimming removed 5 bases from V and 3 bases from J, with 11 bases in between. CDR1 is SGHAT, CDR2 FQDESV, per germline (reference sequence). Sample: blood, either unsorted or a sorted T cell fraction (not recorded which). The sequence was collected from a male donor with ankylosing spondylitis or in good health (not recorded which). The chain is built from TRBV11-1 and TRBJ2-7; D is undetermined. The CDR3 bases are TGTGCCAGCAGCGGTGGGCCTATCTACGAGCAGTACTTC. The encoded protein is CASSGGPIYEQYF.